These 23 T cell receptor beta chains came from one sample sequenced in a study of CD4 T cells in relation to SARS-CoV-2 and coronaviruses (dated by TCRdb to 2020 to 2022). CD4+ T cells from unexposed donors were collected before the COVID-19 pandemic (2011-2018). The EasySep CD4+ T cell isolation kit was used to isolate CD4+ T cells once the cultures had run for nine to eleven days. Antigen specificity for these receptors is unknown. Preparation of the library involved the immunoSEQ multiplex PCR assay. Sourced from immuneACCESS, this table was stored by TCRdb with only in-frame sequences that have V and J called. A share of the clones is absent; for the studies checked, an unresolved V gene accounts for under half, and the remainder has no known explanation. The sample yields approximately 24,000 clones; around 74% were counted once. The ten largest account for around 11% of the sample. Sequencing input: CD4+ T cells from PBMCs, cultured in vitro. These receptors all come from a human donor in good health.

The gene calls are TRBV7-2 and TRBJ2-3; 9 nucleotides line up with TRBD2. Germline CDR1 SGHTA, CDR2 FQGNSA. CDR3 length equals 18 residues. J was trimmed by 2 bases and V by 0 bases; bases with no gene match: 9. The CDR3 sequence: CASSLAAPGGRATDTQYF. The CDR3 bases are TGTGCCAGCAGCTTAGCGGCACCTGGCGGGAGGGCCACAGATACGCAGTATTTT.

This chain joins TRBV25-1 and TRBJ2-7; D is unclear. The V and J ends lost 6 bases and 2 bases respectively, with 14 bases between them. This CDR3 spans 14 amino acids. Germline CDR1 is MGHDK and CDR2 is SYGVNS. CDR3 in DNA: TGTGCCAGCAGCCTAGATTTAGCCCCCTACGAGCAGTACTTC. It yields the protein CASSLDLAPYEQYF.

The V gene is TRBV3-1 (or the pseudogene TRBV3-2), the J gene TRBJ2-4; no reliable D call. V lost 0 bases and J lost 6, with 0 bases in between. CDR3 length: 11 amino acids. Germline V gene lookup returns CDR1 LGHDT and CDR2 YNNKEL (reference sequence). The CDR3 region is CASSQENIQYF. CDR3 in DNA: TGTGCCAGCAGCCAAGAAAACATTCAGTACTTC.

The chain is built from TRBV4-1 and TRBJ2-2; 7 bases are shared with TRBD2. The junction had 12 bases not matched to a gene; V was cut back by 4 bases and J by 4 bases. CDR1 MGHRA and CDR2 YSYEKL come from the germline V gene. The CDR3 is 17 residues long. DNA of the CDR3: TGCGCCAGCAGCCGAGAGCTCGTCGGGGGGAGCACCGGGGAGCTGTTTTTT. As protein: CASSRELVGGSTGELFF.

The chain couples TRBV15 to TRBJ1-2; 8 positions match TRBD1. V was pared by 0 bases and J by 4 bases, with 7 bases of the junction left unmatched. The CDR3 spans 16 residues. CDR1 is LNHNV and CDR2 is YYDKDF in the germline V gene (reference sequence). The chain's CDR3 is CATSRDGQGAGYGYTF. DNA of the CDR3: TGTGCCACCAGCAGAGATGGCCAGGGGGCCGGCTATGGCTACACCTTC. The full variable domain, completed using reference TRBV15 and TRBJ1-2, is DAMVIQNPRYQVTQFGKPVTLSCSQTLNHNVMYWYQQKSSQAPKLLFHYYDKDFNNEADTPDNFQSRRPNTSFCFLDIRSPGLGDTAMYLCATSRDGQGAGYGYTFGSGTRLTVV.

The CDR3, as DNA: TGTGCCAGCAGTGCAGTGAGGGAAGAGACCCAGTACTTC. Its translation: CASSAVREETQYF. J is TRBJ2-5 and V is TRBV2, with D perhaps TRBD2 (5 bases). The CDR3 is 13 residues long. V lost 4 bases, J lost 3 bases, and 9 bases lay in between. Germline V gene lookup returns CDR1 SNHLY and CDR2 FYNNEI.

To note about this clone: This CDR3 is also generated by other DNA sequences in the sample. The rearrangement uses TRBV30 and TRBJ2-3; possibly TRBD2 for D (5 bases). The germline CDR1 and CDR2 sequences are GTSNPN and SVGIG (reference sequence). The CDR3 contains 15 residues. The V gene lost 0 bases and the J gene lost 2 bases, with 12 bases spanning the gap. CDR3 DNA: TGTGCCTGGAGTGTCCCCCGGGGTTACACAGATACGCAGTATTTT. Protein sequence: CAWSVPRGYTDTQYF.

This clone was detected a few times. The V and J genes are TRBV30 and TRBJ2-6; no firm D call. CDR1 GTSNPN and CDR2 SVGIG come from the germline V gene (reference sequence). Trimming pared 4 bases from V and 10 bases from J, leaving 11 bases between. CDR3 length: 12 residues. The DNA for the CDR3 is TGTGCCTGGAAGCCCGACCGGAACGTCCTGACTTTC. It translates to CAWKPDRNVLTF.

V is TRBV5-1 and J is TRBJ1-1; D unresolved. There are 20 residues in the CDR3. Germline V gene lookup returns CDR1 SGHRS and CDR2 YFSETQ. V shed 0 bases and J shed 1 base, with 25 bases lying between them. The CDR3 region is CASSLAWKRSYIPTNTEAFF. CDR3 coding DNA: TGCGCCAGCAGCTTGGCCTGGAAAAGATCCTACATTCCTACGAACACTGAAGCTTTCTTT. Variable domain in full (rest from reference TRBV5-1 and TRBJ1-1): KAGVTQTPRYLIKTRGQQVTLSCSPISGHRSVSWYQQTPGQGLQFLFEYFSETQRNKGNFPGRFSGRQFSNSRSEMNVSTLELGDSALYLCASSLAWKRSYIPTNTEAFFGQGTRLTVV.

This clone was picked up one time. The chain carries TRBV11-1 and TRBJ2-3, with 7 bases identical to TRBD2. CDR3 length equals 16 residues. J lost 4 bases, V lost 5 bases, and 12 bases had no gene match. Germline assignment: CDR1 SGHAT and CDR2 FQDESV (reference sequence). The CDR3 DNA reads as TGTGCCAGCAGCATCCGACTAGCAGGAGGGCCAGATACGCAGTATTTT. Residues: CASSIRLAGGPDTQYF.

The chain couples TRBV28 to TRBJ2-7; D is undetermined. Germline values: CDR1 MDHEN, CDR2 SYDVKM. This CDR3 spans 15 amino acids. Trimming left V 2 bases short and J 1 base short, with 12 bases between. Here the CDR3 DNA reads TGTGCCAGCAGTTTACTACGGCTTGCGTCCTACGAGCAGTACTTC. Protein product: CASSLLRLASYEQYF.

This clone appeared a few times. The DNA of the CDR3 is TGCAGCGCGGACATAGGAGAAAAACTGTTTTTT. Residues: CSADIGEKLFF. The J gene is TRBJ1-4, the V gene TRBV29-1, with TRBD1 as a possible D gene (5 bases). The germline V and J ends were trimmed by 7 bases and 8 bases, with 11 bases remaining between them. This CDR3 comprises 11 residues. Germline-derived CDR1 and CDR2 are SQVTM and ANQGSEA.

This clone was counted between two and nine times. V is TRBV6-6 and J is TRBJ1-2, with D unclear. Germline loops: CDR1 MNHNY, CDR2 SVGAGI (reference sequence). Trimming stripped 2 bases from V and 6 bases from J, with 10 bases between. This CDR3 comprises 13 residues. The CDR3 reads CASSYAGTDGYTF. CDR3 nucleotides: TGTGCCAGCAGTTACGCGGGAACGGATGGCTACACCTTC.

The chain uses TRBV18 and TRBJ1-2, with TRBD1 matching 7 bases. CDR3 length equals 14 residues. Germline V gene data show CDR1 as KGHSH and CDR2 as LQKENI. Trimming at V came to 8 bases and at J to 4 bases, leaving 10 bases not matched to a gene. CDR3 bases: TGTGCCAGCCTCCCGACCGACAGGGCCTATGGCTACACCTTC. This sequence encodes CASLPTDRAYGYTF.

This chain connects TRBV7-3 to TRBJ2-3; D ambiguous. Trimming took off 5 bases at V and 1 base at J, with 10 bases between the two ends. Germline CDR1 reads SGHTA; CDR2 reads FQGTGA. The length of the CDR3 is 14 residues. This chain's CDR3 is CASSQYKGTDTQYF. In DNA, the CDR3 is TGTGCCAGCAGCCAATATAAGGGCACAGATACGCAGTATTTT.

The chain is built from TRBV21-1 and TRBJ2-1; the listed D gene, TRBD1, was not tested against the DNA. TRBV21-1 is recorded as a pseudogene. This CDR3 is 12 amino acids long. This chain's CDR3 is CASGPGRNEQFF. CDR3 DNA sequence: TGTGCCAGCGGGCCAGGGCGTAATGAGCAGTTCTTC.

This clone was picked up a small number of times. The chain uses TRBV5-1 and TRBJ2-3; 7 nucleotides agree with TRBD2. The CDR3 is 14 residues long. Germline V gene lookup returns CDR1 SGHRS and CDR2 YFSETQ. Germline trimming cut 5 bases from V and 0 bases from J; bases unmatched to any gene: 3. The chain's CDR3 is CASSDSGSTDTQYF. The CDR3 DNA is TGCGCCAGCAGTGATAGCGGGAGCACAGATACGCAGTATTTT.

V and J are TRBV14 and TRBJ2-5, with TRBD1 matching over 10 bases. The CDR3 length is 15 residues. The germline CDR1 and CDR2 sequences are SGHDN and FVKESK. V dropped 2 bases and J dropped 3; count of bases not matched to a gene: 3. CDR3 sequence (DNA): TGTGCCAGCAGCCAACTGGGACAGGGGAAAGAGACCCAGTACTTC. Translating gives CASSQLGQGKETQYF.

The gene calls are TRBV7-2 and TRBJ2-7, with a tentative D call TRBD1 (5 bases). V shed 1 base and J shed 1 base, with 11 bases lying between them. This CDR3 comprises 15 residues. In germline, CDR1 is SGHTA, CDR2 FQGNSA. CDR3 amino acids: CASSLGQGSSYEQYF. The CDR3 region has the DNA TGTGCCAGCAGCTTAGGTCAGGGTAGTTCCTACGAGCAGTACTTC.

The chain combines TRBV5-1 with TRBJ1-5, with D perhaps matching TRBD1 (5 bases). V shed 0 bases and J shed 4 bases, with 5 bases lying between them. Germline CDR1 reads SGHRS; CDR2 reads YFSETQ. This CDR3 has 13 residues. CDR3 amino acids: CASSLAGNQPQHF. The DNA for the CDR3 is TGCGCCAGCAGCTTGGCAGGGAATCAGCCCCAGCATTTT.

The chain links TRBV5-1 to TRBJ2-1; no reliable D call. Trimming left V 1 base short and J 7 bases short, with 3 bases between. Germline V gene sequence: CDR1 SGHRS, CDR2 YFSETQ. CDR3 size: 11 residues. The CDR3 DNA reads TGCGCCAGCAGCTTGACAAATGAGCAGTTCTTC. The encoded protein is CASSLTNEQFF.

The chain couples TRBV18 to TRBJ1-2, with 9 bases matching TRBD1. V was clipped by 3 bases and J by 8 bases; unmatched bases: 10. The germline gives CDR1 KGHSH, CDR2 LQKENI. The CDR3 extends over 15 amino acids. The CDR3 DNA sequence: TGTGCCAGCTCACCTCCGGGACAGGGAATTTTCGGCTACACCTTC. Its protein product is CASSPPGQGIFGYTF.

This chain joins TRBV4-2 and TRBJ2-7; 7 nucleotides match TRBD2. The CDR3 runs to 14 residues. V lost 1 base, J lost 5 bases, and 5 bases stayed unmatched. Germline-derived CDR1 and CDR2 are LGHNA and YNFKEQ. CDR3: CASSQGRENHEQYF. CDR3 in DNA: TGTGCCAGCAGCCAAGGGCGGGAGAACCACGAGCAGTACTTC.